This T cell receptor beta chain is drawn from a study of T cells after yellow fever vaccination. Trimming at V came to 3 bases and at J to 7 bases, leaving 4 bases not matched to a gene. The CDR3 has 14 amino acids. The germline V gene encodes CDR1 KGHSH and CDR2 LQKENI. TCRdb re-analysed the 5' RACE reads in MiXCR, keeping a single row per CDR3 protein. The sample lists more than 450,000 distinct CDR3 sequences; roughly 22% were seen once. Study outcomes and limitations: Peak timing came faster in the weaker secondary response, day 5 versus 15.

This clonotype was counted only a few times. Its antigen is unknown. The specimen comprised PBMCs, sampled less than 25 days after the first yellow fever vaccination. This sequence joins TRBV18 and TRBJ2-5; TRBD1 agrees at 11 bases. This clonotype was obtained from a man aged 18-30 years who received the YFV17D yellow fever vaccine. CDR3 in DNA: TGTGCCAGCTCACCCGGGACAGGGGGTTGGACCCAGTACTTC. This gives the protein CASSPGTGGWTQYF.